This TCR beta chain was identified in a study of OX40 agonist ivuxolimab in advanced cancers. Notes on the research overall: The costimulatory receptor OX40 (CD134) was targeted by ivuxolimab, a fully human IgG2 agonistic monoclonal antibody. Intravenous ivuxolimab was administered to patients every 2 weeks at six dose levels: 0.01, 0.1, 0.3, 1.5, 3 and 10 mg/kg. Of the approximately 50 dose-escalation patients, hepatocellular carcinoma was present in approximately 20, melanoma in some 15, renal cell carcinoma in 9 and head and neck cancer in 9. The dose-escalation cohort was over 70% male with a mean age of roughly 62 years, ranging from about 23 to 85. Prior anti-PD-1, anti-PD-L1 or anti-CTLA-4 therapy was permitted, and checkpoint inhibitors had been received by around 39% of dose-escalation patients. Partial responses occurred in three dose-escalation patients: two with cutaneous melanoma and one with hepatocellular carcinoma. Peripheral TCRbeta sequencing aimed to test whether ivuxolimab altered TCR sequence diversity and caused clonal T-cell expansion. The paper reports the monotherapy dose-escalation portion (N of about 54 patients) of the phase I ivuxolimab trial. Study-wide conclusions, independent of this receptor: Low levels of normalized T-cell clonal expansion were also shown by some nonresponding patients. On average, CD8+ T cells showed more expanded clones than CD4+ T cells after ivuxolimab. Clonal expansion of both CD4+ and CD8+ blood T cells was observed from baseline to week 6 at doses 0.1 to 3.0 mg/kg. The antigen specificity of the peripheral T cells that underwent clonal expansion was not determined. In the 0.1-3.0 mg/kg groups, partial responders had among the lowest normalized peripheral clonal expansion, particularly in CD8+ T cells.

V is shortened by 5 bases, J by 0 bases, and the region joining them spans 17 bases. The CDR3 contains 17 residues, cysteine and phenylalanine counted. Just CDR3 DNA is preserved here, 51 bases in frame from base 1. As encoded in the germline V gene, CDR1 is SNHLY while CDR2 is FYNNEI. Patients with a history of autoimmune disease or receiving systemic immunosuppression were excluded from the trial. In every dose cohort, peripheral blood was drawn for TCR sequencing at baseline, cycle 4 day 1, and cycle 7 day 1. Samples came from an open-label, multicenter, first-in-human phase I dose-escalation trial of ivuxolimab. Adults with locally advanced or metastatic melanoma, renal cell carcinoma, hepatocellular carcinoma or head and neck squamous cell carcinoma were enrolled in the trial. Before TCR sequencing, CD4+ T cells and CD8+ T cells were sorted from peripheral blood as separate populations. The sample holds a few counts of this clone. No antigen is known for it. Nothing much larger sits one base from this clone, and base qualities are not available.

For sequencing of the TCRbeta CDR3 region, genomic DNA was extracted from the sorted cells. The immunoSEQ Assay was used to sequence the TCRbeta CDR3 regions. This immuneACCESS table, as held by TCRdb, lists in-frame sequences with V and J called but not all clones. Of the missing ones, under half trace to an unresolved V gene in checked studies; the others have no known cause. Here the sample has 50,000 to 65,000 clones; roughly 86% occur a single time. The ten largest account for more than 5% of the sample. The receptor was derived from an adult with an advanced solid tumor such as melanoma, head and neck, liver or kidney cancer. Sequenced material: CD4+ or CD8+ T cells sorted from blood, taken in a trial of the OX40 agonist ivuxolimab. The sequence links TRBV2 to TRBJ1-3, with TRBD1 as a weak D call on 6 bases. The nucleotides read TGTGCCAGCAGTCCCTATGACGGGACACTCTCTGGAAACACCATATATTTT. It translates as CASSPYDGTLSGNTIYF. With the rest looked up from the reference TRBV2 and TRBJ1-3 genes rather than sequenced, the full variable domain is EPEVTQTPSHQVTQMGQEVILRCVPISNHLYFYWYRQILGQKVEFLVSFYNNEISEKSEIFDDQFSVERPDGSNFTLKIRSTKLEDSAMYFCASSPYDGTLSGNTIYFGEGSWLTVV.